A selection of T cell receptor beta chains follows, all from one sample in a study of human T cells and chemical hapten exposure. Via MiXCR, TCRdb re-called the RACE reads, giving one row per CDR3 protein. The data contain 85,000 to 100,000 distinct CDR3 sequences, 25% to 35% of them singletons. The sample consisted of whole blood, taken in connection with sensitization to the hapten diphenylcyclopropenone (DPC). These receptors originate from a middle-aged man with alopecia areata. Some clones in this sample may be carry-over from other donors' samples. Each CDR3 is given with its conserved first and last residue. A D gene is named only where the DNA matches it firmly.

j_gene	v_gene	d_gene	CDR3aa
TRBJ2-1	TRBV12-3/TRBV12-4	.	CASSWIDEQFF
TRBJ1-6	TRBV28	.	CASSPRDTISPLHF
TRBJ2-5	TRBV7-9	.	CASSRYQETQYF
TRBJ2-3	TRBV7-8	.	CASSLRADTQYF
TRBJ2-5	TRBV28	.	CASSGLRGHQETQYF
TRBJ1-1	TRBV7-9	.	CASSLAGTEAFF
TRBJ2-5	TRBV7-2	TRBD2	CASSPGLAGRSTETQYF
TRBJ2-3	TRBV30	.	CAWDSLNTQYF
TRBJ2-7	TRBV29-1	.	CSVVGSGTYEQYF
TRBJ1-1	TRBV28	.	CAIRGNTEAFF
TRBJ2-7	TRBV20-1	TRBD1	CSASSTTGNYEQYF
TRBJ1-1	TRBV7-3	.	CASSTPGKSEAFF
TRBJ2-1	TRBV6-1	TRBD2	CASSEPASGSRYNEQFF
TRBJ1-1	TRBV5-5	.	CASSLVMNTEAFF
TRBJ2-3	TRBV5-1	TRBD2	CASSLVALAGGISTDTQYF
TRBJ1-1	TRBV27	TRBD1	CASSSPPGGTEAFF
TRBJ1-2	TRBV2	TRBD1	CASSARQGGYGYTF
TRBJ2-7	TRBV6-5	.	CASSSQLEKGGGQYF
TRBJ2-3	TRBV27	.	CASSLVVATDTQYF
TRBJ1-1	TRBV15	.	CATSRDAVVAEAFF
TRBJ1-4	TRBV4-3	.	CASSQARAGATNEKLFF
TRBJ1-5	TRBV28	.	CASSPLGNQPQHF
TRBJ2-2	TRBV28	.	CASNSGGTNTGELFF
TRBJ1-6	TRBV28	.	CASSLISDNSPLHF
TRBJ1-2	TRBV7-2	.	CASSRHLGEPNYGYTF
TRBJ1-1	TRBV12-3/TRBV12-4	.	CASSLGQTGTEAFF
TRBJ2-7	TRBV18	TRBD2	CASSPLPGGRADGEQYF
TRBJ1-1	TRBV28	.	CASSSLLNTEAFF
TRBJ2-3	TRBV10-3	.	CAISFGGNTDTQYF
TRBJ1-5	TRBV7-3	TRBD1	CASSLRDRGENSNQPQHF
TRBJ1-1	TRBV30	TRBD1	CAWSRQGNTEAFF
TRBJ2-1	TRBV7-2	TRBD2	CASSWGLARYNEQFF
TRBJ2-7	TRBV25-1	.	CASARGGLYEQYF
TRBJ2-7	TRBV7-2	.	CASSLAPPSRSYSYEQYF
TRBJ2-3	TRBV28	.	CASSVVSDTQYF
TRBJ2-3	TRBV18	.	CASSPPGLVDGYTQYF
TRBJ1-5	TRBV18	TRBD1	CASSPGQSNQPQHF
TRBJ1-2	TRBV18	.	CASSRQDGQLGYTF
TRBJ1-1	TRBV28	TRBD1	CASRTGTAGAEAFF
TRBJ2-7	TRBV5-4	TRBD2	CASSLAPSGGYEQYF
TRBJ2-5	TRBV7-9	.	CASSLAGRDVQETQYF
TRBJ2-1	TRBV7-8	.	CASSRGRRQDNEQFF
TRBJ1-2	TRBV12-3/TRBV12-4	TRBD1	CASSRLAGTGSYGYTF
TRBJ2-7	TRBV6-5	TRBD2	CASSYSRREGRYEQYF
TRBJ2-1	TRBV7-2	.	CASSWGEDGPRGEQFF
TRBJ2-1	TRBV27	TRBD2	CASSPLIAGTSGYNEQFF